A single sample is the source of the 29 T cell receptor beta chains below, sequenced in a study of breast tumors, draining lymph nodes, adjacent tissues. The lymph nodes were axillary draining lymph nodes from breast cancer patients. TCRdb processed the multiplex PCR reads anew with MiXCR; each CDR3 protein has one entry. Of nearly 200,000 distinct CDR3 sequences listed, 31% are singletons. Sequenced sample: axillary lymph node tissue. The receptors were sampled from a female donor with breast cancer. Some clones in this sample may be carry-over from other donors' samples.

This clonotype was counted ten times or more. The rearrangement links TRBV19 to TRBJ1-2; TRBD1 agrees at 10 bases. CDR3 length: 14 amino acids. Germline CDR1 and CDR2: LNHDA and SQIVND (reference sequence). V lost 5 bases and J lost 5; bases outside the gene matches: 5. In DNA form, the CDR3 reads TGTGCCAGTAGTGGGGACAGGGGAAATTATGGCTACACCTTC. Protein sequence: CASSGDRGNYGYTF.

As to this clonotype: The junction and the germline gene differ at one end; a read error may be behind it. The gene calls are TRBV6-2 or TRBV6-3 and TRBJ2-6; 11 bases match TRBD1. Germline CDR1 is MNHEY and CDR2 is SVGEGT. The CDR3 totals 18 residues. The CDR3 nucleotides read TGTGCCAGCAGTCACTCCGGACAGGGGGCAACTGGGGCCAACGTCCTGACTTTC. Its protein is CASSHSGQGATGANVLTF.

The CDR3 protein is CASSANRGLGGNTIYF. The CDR3 bases are TGTGCCAGCAGCGCGAACAGGGGCCTAGGTGGAAACACCATATATTTT. The chain combines TRBV7-2 with TRBJ1-3; 7 bases are shared with TRBD1. CDR3 length: 16 residues. V was pared by 5 bases and J by 3 bases, with 10 bases of the junction left unmatched. Germline CDR1 and CDR2: SGHTA and FQGNSA.

The sample holds a few counts of this clonotype. The chain carries TRBV11-3 and TRBJ2-4; D call uncertain. V was trimmed by 0 bases and J by 7 bases, leaving 4 bases between them. CDR1 SGHNT and CDR2 YENEEA come from the germline V gene. The CDR3 covers 12 residues. The CDR3 DNA reads TGTGCCAGCAGCTTAGAGGGTAACATTCAGTACTTC. It specifies CASSLEGNIQYF.

This clonotype has a count of ten or more. The chain carries TRBV10-3 and TRBJ2-7, with D tentatively TRBD1 (5 bases). CDR1 and CDR2 (germline): ENHRY, SYGVKD. V lost 7 bases and J lost 0, with 10 bases in between. The CDR3 totals 13 residues. CDR3 protein: CAIKATDSYEQYF. Written as DNA, the CDR3 is TGTGCCATCAAAGCGACAGACTCCTACGAGCAGTACTTC.

The sample holds many counts of this clonotype. The V gene is TRBV20-1, the J gene TRBJ1-4; D is undetermined. Germline CDR1 and CDR2: DFQATT and SNEGSKA (reference sequence). CDR3 length equals 16 residues. V lost 0 bases and J 0 bases, leaving 11 bases between the germline ends. Written as DNA, the CDR3 is TGCAGTGCTAGAGATTCCCAGGTTGCAACTAATGAAAAACTGTTTTTT. Its translation: CSARDSQVATNEKLFF.

This clonotype occurred many times. The genes are TRBV24-1 and TRBJ2-5; 7 bases fit TRBD1. Germline-derived CDR1 and CDR2 are KGHDR and SFDVKD. The CDR3 runs to 18 residues. The junction had 13 bases not matched to a gene; V was cut back by 4 bases and J by 0 bases. CDR3 DNA sequence: TGTGCCACCAGTGAACCCGCCAGACAGGGCCCCGACCAAGAGACCCAGTACTTC. Encoded protein: CATSEPARQGPDQETQYF.

This clonotype was seen repeatedly, ten times or more. This sequence joins TRBV7-2 and TRBJ1-5, with a possible D match to TRBD1 (5 bases). Germline values: CDR1 SGHTA, CDR2 FQGNSA. The CDR3 covers 15 residues. V was pared by 1 base and J by 0 bases, with 7 bases between. The CDR3 bases are TGTGCCAGCAGCTTAGGGACAAATAGCAATCAGCCCCAGCATTTT. Its protein product is CASSLGTNSNQPQHF.

V usage is TRBV5-6 and J usage is TRBJ1-6; D possibly corresponds to TRBD1 (6 bases). Germline V CDR1 and CDR2: SGHDT, YYEEEE. V was clipped by 4 bases and J by 3 bases, with 11 bases between them. CDR3 length: 15 amino acids. The CDR3 region is CASSPTGLYNSPLHF. CDR3 coding DNA: TGTGCCAGCAGCCCTACAGGGCTCTATAATTCACCCCTCCACTTT.

This clonotype appeared many times. The CDR3 DNA follows: TGTGCCAGCAGCTCGGCGGGCCCAAAGCAGTACTTC. It yields the protein CASSSAGPKQYF. V gene TRBV7-9 combines with J gene TRBJ2-7; tentative D call: TRBD2 (5 bases). Trimming stripped 4 bases from V and 8 bases from J, with 12 bases between. CDR3 length equals 12 residues. Germline CDR1 reads SEHNR; CDR2 reads FQNEAQ (reference sequence).

Concerning this clonotype itself: The germline gene is not matched at one end of the junction; a read error may be the cause. The CDR3 bases are TGCGCCAGCAGCTTGGGGACGACAGCCAGCTATGGCCACACCTTC. As protein: CASSLGTTASYGHTF. V and J are TRBV5-1 and TRBJ1-2; a possible D gene is TRBD1 (5 bases). The germline CDR1 and CDR2 sequences are SGHRS and YFSETQ. This CDR3 has 15 amino acids. Filled out from reference TRBV5-1 and TRBJ1-2, the complete variable domain reads KAGVTQTPRYLIKTRGQQVTLSCSPISGHRSVSWYQQTPGQGLQFLFEYFSETQRNKGNFPGRFSGRQFSNSRSEMNVSTLELGDSALYLCASSLGTTASYGHTFGSGTRLTVV.

A word on this clonotype: Compared with germline, one end of the junction differs, possibly owing to a read error. The gene calls are TRBV4-1 and TRBJ1-4; no reliable D call. The CDR3 consists of 18 residues. The germline gives CDR1 MGHRA, CDR2 YSYEKL. The CDR3 loop is CASSQQAGGITTNEKLFF. The CDR3 DNA is TGTGCCAGCAGCCAGCAAGCGGGAGGGATCACAACTAATGAAAAACTGTTTTTT.

This clonotype was seen repeatedly, ten times or more. The chain is built from TRBV15 and TRBJ1-4; D is uncertain. The CDR3 is 14 residues long. Trimming stripped 5 bases from V and 8 bases from J, with 15 bases between. The germline gives CDR1 LNHNV, CDR2 YYDKDF (reference sequence). Here the CDR3 DNA reads TGTGCCACCAGCCCCTTAAGCCCCTCAGAAAAACTGTTTTTT. Its protein product is CATSPLSPSEKLFF.

The chain combines TRBV28 with TRBJ1-5; D ambiguous. Trimming cost V 2 bases and J 0 bases, with 11 bases left between them. CDR1 is MDHEN, CDR2 SYDVKM, per germline. This CDR3 has 16 residues. This chain's CDR3 is CASSLDRTLSNQPQHF. The CDR3 nucleotides are TGTGCCAGCAGTTTAGATAGAACTCTTAGCAATCAGCCCCAGCATTTT.

This clonotype was picked up many times. V gene TRBV7-2 combines with J gene TRBJ1-1; 7 bases line up with TRBD1. The CDR3 loop spans 12 amino acids. V shed 2 bases and J 8 bases; nucleotides not matched to a gene: 2. Germline V gene sequence: CDR1 SGHTA, CDR2 FQGNSA. Here the CDR3 reads CASSLRTGEAFF. As DNA, the CDR3 is TGTGCCAGCAGCTTACGGACAGGCGAAGCTTTCTTT.

With respect to this clonotype: The junction differs from germline at one of its ends, possibly a read error. This chain uses TRBV2 with TRBJ1-6, with D perhaps TRBD1 (5 bases). The CDR3 runs to 15 residues. Germline V gives CDR1 SNHLY, CDR2 FYNNEI. Here the CDR3 DNA reads TGTGTCAGCAGTGGGGGGGATGGGGCGAACTCACCCCTTCACTTT. Translated, it gives CVSSGGDGANSPLHF.

Ten or more counts support this clonotype. The V and J genes are TRBV5-6 and TRBJ2-7; 11 bases match TRBD2. Germline trimming cut 1 base from V and 4 bases from J; bases unmatched to any gene: 7. CDR1 is SGHDT and CDR2 is YYEEEE in the germline V gene. The CDR3 contains 16 residues. This chain's CDR3 is CASSLRLAGGLYEQYF. CDR3 DNA sequence: TGTGCCAGCAGCTTGAGGCTAGCGGGAGGCCTGTACGAGCAGTACTTC.

This clonotype was found many times. This chain uses TRBV11-2 with TRBJ2-1; 13 bases map to TRBD2. After removal of 5 bases from V and 14 bases from J, the junction contained 15 bases not matched to a gene. CDR3 length: 16 residues. Germline CDR1 reads SGHAT; CDR2 reads FQNNGV. CDR3 nucleotide sequence: TGTGCCAGCAGCCTATCCTCGGGACTAGCGGGAAGCTTGGAGTTCTTC. Translating it yields CASSLSSGLAGSLEFF.

This clonotype was observed at least ten times. This chain uses TRBV20-1 with TRBJ1-2; D is unclear. Between the trimmed V and J ends, which lost 6 bases and 2 bases, there was a span of 4 bases. Germline V lookup: CDR1 DFQATT, CDR2 SNEGSKA (reference sequence). The CDR3 has 10 residues. CDR3 protein: CSASNYGYTF. The CDR3, as DNA: TGCAGTGCCTCGAACTATGGCTACACCTTC.

J is TRBJ1-1 and V is TRBV28; D remains ambiguous. The CDR3 runs to 11 residues. V was pared by 4 bases and J by 9 bases, with 9 bases between. CDR1 MDHEN and CDR2 SYDVKM come from the germline V gene. The CDR3 spells CASSSRAQAFF. DNA for the CDR3: TGTGCCAGCAGTTCCCGGGCCCAAGCTTTCTTT. The variable domain in full, completed from reference TRBV28 and TRBJ1-1, reads DVKVTQSSRYLVKRTGEKVFLECVQDMDHENMFWYRQDPGLGLRLIYFSYDVKMKEKGDIPEGYSVSREKKERFSLILESASTNQTSMYLCASSSRAQAFFGQGTRLTVV.

This clonotype was seen many times. The chain is built from TRBV5-1 and TRBJ2-5, with unresolved D. V lost 4 bases and J lost 5, with 15 bases in between. Germline V gene data show CDR1 as SGHRS and CDR2 as YFSETQ. CDR3 length: 14 amino acids. The DNA for the CDR3 is TGCGCCAGCAGCCATCGAACTCAACAGGAGACCCAGTACTTC. Protein: CASSHRTQQETQYF.

Concerning this clonotype itself: This CDR3 is missing its conserved last phenylalanine or tryptophan, likely due to a read error. The V call is TRBV4-3, the J call TRBJ1-6; D is possibly TRBD1 (6 bases). The V gene lost 0 bases and the J gene lost 12 bases, with 24 bases spanning the gap. The CDR3 runs 18 residues. Looked up from germline, CDR1 is LGHNA and CDR2 is YSLEER. Here the CDR3 reads CASSQDPERGAGVLPLHL. The CDR3 DNA follows: TGCGCCAGCAGCCAAGACCCAGAGAGGGGGGCTGGGGTATTACCCCTCCACCTG.

This clonotype was seen at least ten times. The V and J genes are TRBV29-1 and TRBJ2-1; no firm D call. Between the trimmed V and J ends, which lost 8 bases and 0 bases, there was a span of 14 bases. Germline loops: CDR1 SQVTM, CDR2 ANQGSEA. The CDR3 consists of 14 residues. As DNA, the CDR3 is TGCAGCACGTGCGGCCCCCCCTCCTACAATGAGCAGTTCTTC. Residues: CSTCGPPSYNEQFF.

This chain connects TRBV27 to TRBJ1-4, with 11 bases aligning to TRBD1. The CDR3 has 15 amino acids. Germline CDR1 is MNHEY and CDR2 is SMNVEV (reference sequence). V gave up 3 bases and J gave up 6 bases; unmatched junction bases: 3. CDR3 bases: TGTGCCAGCAGTTTGGCGGGACAGGGGGATGAAAAACTGTTTTTT. This gives the protein CASSLAGQGDEKLFF.

Comment on this clonotype: A read error may be the cause here, since a much bigger clone is one base away. Written as DNA, the CDR3 is TGCAGTGCCCCAGGCCCCCTGGGGGGAACCACCATATATTTT. Amino acid sequence: CSAPGPLGGTTIYF. This rearrangement joins TRBV20-1 to TRBJ1-3; TRBD1 might be the D (5 bases). This CDR3 region has 14 residues. The germline V gene has CDR1 DFQATT and CDR2 SNEGSKA (reference sequence).

This clonotype has ten or more counts. The chain uses TRBV2 and TRBJ1-2; 7 positions match TRBD1. The CDR3 is 13 amino acids. V was pared by 8 bases and J by 2 bases, with 5 bases of the junction left unmatched. Germline assignment: CDR1 SNHLY and CDR2 FYNNEI. In DNA, the CDR3 is TGTGCCAGCGAGCGGGACAGAAACTATGGCTACACCTTC. This translates into CASERDRNYGYTF.

This clonotype showed up many times. The gene calls are TRBV11-2 and TRBJ1-6; a possible D gene is TRBD1 (5 bases). The CDR3 contains 15 residues. V lost 5 bases, J lost 1 base, and 9 bases lay in between. From germline, CDR1 is SGHAT and CDR2 FQNNGV. CDR3 nucleotide sequence: TGTGCCAGCAGCACCCGGGGGTCCTATAATTCACCCCTCCACTTT. This gives the protein CASSTRGSYNSPLHF.

This clonotype was recorded a few times. The J gene is TRBJ2-4, the V gene TRBV12-3 or TRBV12-4; 8 nucleotides match TRBD1. CDR3 length: 17 residues. Unmatched junction bases numbered 14, after V lost 6 bases and J lost 4 bases. This CDR3 reads CASSRDRINLLKNIQYF. The CDR3 region has the DNA TGTGCCAGCAGCCGGGACAGGATAAATCTACTGAAAAACATTCAGTACTTC.

The V call is TRBV10-3, the J call TRBJ2-1, with 7 bases that match TRBD1. This CDR3 is 13 amino acids long. Germline V lookup: CDR1 ENHRY, CDR2 SYGVKD. CDR3 DNA sequence: TGTGCTAGAGTGACAGGGAGCTACAATGAGCAGTTCTTC. Its protein is CARVTGSYNEQFF.